The source of this TCR beta chain is a study of CD8+ T cells in alopecia areata. Whole-study findings and limits: Clonality in lesional scalp, especially alopecia totalis/universalis, exceeded that of normal scalp. Scalp samples also yield sequences of resident alphabeta T cells from normal skin.

Peripheral blood samples and lesional scalp punch biopsies were obtained from alopecia areata patients. cDNA serving as the sequencing template came from extracted, reverse transcribed RNA. Only in-frame clones appear in the TCRdb table, and some are missing; sequencing was by immunoSEQ multiplex PCR. The sample carries around 29,000 clones, about three quarters recorded once. For this clone: Its specificity is unknown.

The receptor's source is a human donor with alopecia areata. The sample comprised NKG2D-low CD8+ T cells sorted from blood.

The CDR3 reads CASSGTIELDTQYF. CDR3 coding DNA: TGTGCCAGCAGTGGGACCATCGAGCTGGATACGCAGTATTTT. This chain joins TRBV6-1 and TRBJ2-3, with no clear D. CDR3 size: 14 residues. Germline V lookup: CDR1 MNHNS, CDR2 SASEGT. With 4 bases removed from V and 6 bases from J, the gap between germline ends came to 14 bases.